Listed below are T cell receptor beta chains from one sample, sequenced in a study of identical twins. Each CDR3 protein is one row after TCRdb ran MiXCR on the 5' RACE reads. There are approximately 670,000 distinct CDR3 sequences in the sample; 5.5% to 7.5% occur only once, and around 1.7% lies in the top ten. The sequencing sample was made of naive T cells sorted from blood. The source is a man between 18 and 29 years old in good health. CDR3s include the opening cysteine and the closing phenylalanine or tryptophan. Fields, in order: clone size, J gene, D gene, V gene, CDR3 protein, CDR3 DNA. A D gene is named only where the DNA matches it firmly. Not every row has a clone size; where given, it reads once, few, many or a size class.

clone size: few
J gene: TRBJ2-1
D gene: NA
V gene: TRBV20-1
CDR3 protein: CSARDFRSGYNEQFF
CDR3 DNA: TGCAGTGCTAGAGATTTTCGGTCTGGCTACAATGAGCAGTTCTTC

clone size: many
J gene: TRBJ1-1
D gene: NA
V gene: TRBV6-1
CDR3 protein: CASSTLGNTEAFF
CDR3 DNA: TGTGCCAGCAGTACCCTGGGGAACACTGAAGCTTTCTTT

clone size: many
J gene: TRBJ1-1
D gene: NA
V gene: TRBV12-3/TRBV12-4
CDR3 protein: CASSYEGWTEAFF
CDR3 DNA: TGTGCCAGCAGTTATGAGGGTTGGACTGAAGCTTTCTTT

clone size: many
J gene: TRBJ2-3
D gene: NA
V gene: TRBV5-1
CDR3 protein: CASSFQPGHKGDTQYF
CDR3 DNA: TGCGCCAGCAGCTTTCAACCGGGACACAAGGGAGATACGCAGTATTTT

clone size: many
J gene: TRBJ2-5
D gene: NA
V gene: TRBV15
CDR3 protein: CATARGGLEQETQYF
CDR3 DNA: TGTGCCACCGCCCGAGGGGGGCTCGAACAAGAGACCCAGTACTTC

clone size: many
J gene: TRBJ2-7
D gene: NA
V gene: TRBV5-1
CDR3 protein: CASSGVGEESYEQYF
CDR3 DNA: TGCGCCAGCAGCGGAGTAGGAGAGGAGTCCTACGAGCAGTACTTC

clone size: NA
J gene: TRBJ2-5
D gene: TRBD2
V gene: TRBV6-1
CDR3 protein: CASRRDRLAGWETQYF
CDR3 DNA: TGTGCCAGCAGACGCGATCGACTAGCGGGATGGGAGACCCAGTACTTC

clone size: many
J gene: TRBJ1-1
D gene: NA
V gene: TRBV9
CDR3 protein: CASSVTGKYTEAFF
CDR3 DNA: TGTGCCAGCAGCGTTACAGGGAAGTACACTGAAGCTTTCTTT

clone size: many
J gene: TRBJ2-2
D gene: NA
V gene: TRBV25-1
CDR3 protein: CASSDGASTGELFF
CDR3 DNA: TGTGCCAGCAGTGACGGAGCGAGCACCGGGGAGCTGTTTTTT

clone size: NA
J gene: TRBJ2-3
D gene: TRBD1
V gene: TRBV6-5
CDR3 protein: CASSYSPTGDTQYF
CDR3 DNA: TGTGCCAGCAGTTACAGTCCGACAGGGGATACGCAGTATTTT

clone size: many
J gene: TRBJ2-5
D gene: TRBD2
V gene: TRBV10-3
CDR3 protein: CAIRRTSGSETQYF
CDR3 DNA: TGTGCCATCAGGAGGACTAGCGGGAGTGAGACCCAGTACTTC

clone size: many
J gene: TRBJ2-1
D gene: NA
V gene: TRBV28
CDR3 protein: CASSPLMGEQFF
CDR3 DNA: TGTGCCAGCAGTCCCTTAATGGGTGAGCAGTTCTTC

clone size: few
J gene: TRBJ1-1
D gene: NA
V gene: TRBV29-1
CDR3 protein: CSVGHTNTEAFF
CDR3 DNA: TGCAGCGTGGGACATACGAACACTGAAGCTTTCTTT

clone size: many
J gene: TRBJ2-7
D gene: TRBD1
V gene: TRBV12-3/TRBV12-4
CDR3 protein: CASSFLGGVVGEQYF
CDR3 DNA: TGTGCCAGCAGTTTCTTAGGGGGCGTAGTGGGCGAGCAGTACTTC

clone size: many
J gene: TRBJ2-3
D gene: NA
V gene: TRBV5-1
CDR3 protein: CASSLVGASTDTQYF
CDR3 DNA: TGTGCCAGCAGTTTAGTTGGCGCTAGCACAGATACGCAGTATTTT

clone size: many
J gene: TRBJ2-3
D gene: TRBD2
V gene: TRBV18
CDR3 protein: CASSPTTGLPSTDTQYF
CDR3 DNA: TGTGCCAGCTCACCGACTACGGGACTACCTAGCACAGATACGCAGTATTTT

clone size: many
J gene: TRBJ2-1
D gene: NA
V gene: TRBV6-1
CDR3 protein: CASTTSSPSNEQFF
CDR3 DNA: TGTGCCAGCACCACGAGTAGTCCCTCCAATGAGCAGTTCTTC

clone size: many
J gene: TRBJ2-6
D gene: NA
V gene: TRBV9
CDR3 protein: CASSGASGANVLTF
CDR3 DNA: TGTGCCAGCAGCGGGGCGTCTGGGGCCAACGTCCTGACTTTC

clone size: NA
J gene: TRBJ1-2
D gene: NA
V gene: TRBV7-9
CDR3 protein: CASSQVANYGYTF
CDR3 DNA: TGTGCCAGCAGCCAAGTAGCTAACTATGGCTACACCTTC

clone size: NA
J gene: TRBJ2-7
D gene: NA
V gene: TRBV6-2/TRBV6-3
CDR3 protein: CASSYSSTYEQYF
CDR3 DNA: TGTGCCAGCAGTTACTCTTCAACCTACGAGCAGTACTTC

clone size: NA
J gene: TRBJ2-5
D gene: NA
V gene: TRBV28
CDR3 protein: CASSFTQRETQYF
CDR3 DNA: TGTGCCAGCAGTTTCACCCAAAGGGAGACCCAGTACTTC

clone size: many
J gene: TRBJ2-7
D gene: NA
V gene: TRBV10-3
CDR3 protein: CAISESLGVRGEQYF
CDR3 DNA: TGTGCCATCAGTGAGTCGTTAGGGGTCAGAGGCGAGCAGTACTTC

clone size: NA
J gene: TRBJ1-4
D gene: NA
V gene: TRBV28
CDR3 protein: CASSLSRINEKLFF
CDR3 DNA: TGTGCCAGCAGTTTATCAAGGATTAATGAAAAACTGTTTTTT

clone size: many
J gene: TRBJ1-6
D gene: TRBD1
V gene: TRBV6-5
CDR3 protein: CASSTTGNPLHF
CDR3 DNA: TGTGCCAGCAGTACGACAGGGAATCCCCTCCACTTT

clone size: NA
J gene: TRBJ2-1
D gene: TRBD1
V gene: TRBV7-9
CDR3 protein: CASSDLGTDNEQFF
CDR3 DNA: TGTGCCAGCAGCGACCTCGGGACAGACAATGAGCAGTTCTTC

clone size: few
J gene: TRBJ2-3
D gene: NA
V gene: TRBV20-1
CDR3 protein: CSASGVVGTDTQYF
CDR3 DNA: TGCAGTGCCTCAGGGGTGGTGGGCACAGATACGCAGTATTTT

clone size: NA
J gene: TRBJ2-4
D gene: TRBD2
V gene: TRBV20-1
CDR3 protein: CSARDDAGRDIQYF
CDR3 DNA: TGCAGTGCTAGAGATGACGCAGGGAGGGACATTCAGTACTTC

clone size: many
J gene: TRBJ1-5
D gene: NA
V gene: TRBV7-9
CDR3 protein: CASSAAGTDKEPQHF
CDR3 DNA: TGTGCCAGCAGCGCCGCCGGGACCGACAAGGAGCCCCAGCATTTT

clone size: NA
J gene: TRBJ2-6
D gene: NA
V gene: TRBV5-1
CDR3 protein: CASSLDLQALGANVLTF
CDR3 DNA: TGCGCCAGCAGCTTGGATCTCCAGGCTCTCGGGGCCAACGTCCTGACTTTC

clone size: NA
J gene: TRBJ1-6
D gene: NA
V gene: TRBV28
CDR3 protein: CASSAGSSYNSPLHF
CDR3 DNA: TGTGCCAGCAGTGCAGGGAGCTCCTATAATTCACCCCTCCACTTT

clone size: few
J gene: TRBJ2-3
D gene: TRBD1
V gene: TRBV5-1
CDR3 protein: CASNPGQGRSTDTQYF
CDR3 DNA: TGCGCCAGCAACCCCGGACAGGGAAGGAGCACAGATACGCAGTATTTT

clone size: many
J gene: TRBJ1-2
D gene: NA
V gene: TRBV7-2
CDR3 protein: CASSYGQNYGYTF
CDR3 DNA: TGTGCCAGCAGCTATGGACAAAACTATGGCTACACCTTC

clone size: many
J gene: TRBJ2-1
D gene: TRBD2
V gene: TRBV10-2
CDR3 protein: CASSTSGSGNEQFF
CDR3 DNA: TGCGCCAGCAGCACTAGCGGGAGCGGCAATGAGCAGTTCTTC

clone size: many
J gene: TRBJ1-5
D gene: NA
V gene: TRBV29-1
CDR3 protein: CSVGTASGPQHF
CDR3 DNA: TGCAGCGTTGGGACTGCTAGTGGGCCCCAGCATTTT

clone size: NA
J gene: TRBJ2-5
D gene: NA
V gene: TRBV20-1
CDR3 protein: CSARDRAESQETQYF
CDR3 DNA: TGCAGTGCTAGAGATCGGGCGGAGAGCCAAGAGACCCAGTACTTC

clone size: NA
J gene: TRBJ2-1
D gene: NA
V gene: TRBV12-3/TRBV12-4
CDR3 protein: CASSPSLAEHYNEQFF
CDR3 DNA: TGTGCCAGCAGTCCCTCCTTAGCGGAGCACTACAATGAGCAGTTCTTC

clone size: NA
J gene: TRBJ1-2
D gene: TRBD1
V gene: TRBV7-9
CDR3 protein: CASSHRDRGPLGYTF
CDR3 DNA: TGTGCCAGCAGCCACCGGGACAGGGGGCCTCTGGGCTACACCTTC

clone size: NA
J gene: TRBJ1-4
D gene: TRBD1
V gene: TRBV12-3/TRBV12-4
CDR3 protein: CASSWDRVEKLFF
CDR3 DNA: TGTGCCAGCAGTTGGGACAGGGTTGAAAAACTGTTTTTT

clone size: few
J gene: TRBJ2-5
D gene: TRBD1
V gene: TRBV9
CDR3 protein: CASSVGGTGETQYF
CDR3 DNA: TGTGCCAGCAGCGTAGGGGGGACAGGAGAGACCCAGTACTTC

clone size: few
J gene: TRBJ1-6
D gene: NA
V gene: TRBV11-2
CDR3 protein: CASSSGTYNSPLHF
CDR3 DNA: TGTGCCAGCAGCTCGGGGACGTATAATTCACCCCTCCACTTT

clone size: many
J gene: TRBJ2-1
D gene: TRBD2
V gene: TRBV20-1
CDR3 protein: CSARDRGTSGSPVYNEQFF
CDR3 DNA: TGCAGTGCTAGAGATCGGGGGACTAGCGGGAGTCCAGTCTACAATGAGCAGTTCTTC

clone size: many
J gene: TRBJ2-2
D gene: NA
V gene: TRBV5-5
CDR3 protein: CASSQGYVTGELFF
CDR3 DNA: TGTGCCAGCAGCCAGGGGTACGTCACCGGGGAGCTGTTTTTT

clone size: few
J gene: TRBJ2-4
D gene: NA
V gene: TRBV11-3
CDR3 protein: CASSLVPDIQYF
CDR3 DNA: TGTGCCAGCAGCTTAGTACCAGACATTCAGTACTTC

clone size: few
J gene: TRBJ1-1
D gene: NA
V gene: TRBV2
CDR3 protein: CASSAQDSEAFF
CDR3 DNA: TGTGCCAGCAGTGCCCAGGACAGTGAAGCTTTCTTT

clone size: NA
J gene: TRBJ2-1
D gene: NA
V gene: TRBV28
CDR3 protein: CASRLSGPYNEQFF
CDR3 DNA: TGTGCCAGCAGACTTAGCGGACCATACAATGAGCAGTTCTTC

clone size: many
J gene: TRBJ1-5
D gene: NA
V gene: TRBV20-1
CDR3 protein: CSARDPRGYQPQHF
CDR3 DNA: TGCAGTGCTAGAGATCCACGGGGCTATCAGCCCCAGCATTTT